This section outlines one TCR beta chain sequence together with its context. The antigen is unknown. Carrying unique molecular identifiers, the cDNA also gained a universal primer site through template switching. In TCRdb, the 5' RACE reads were re-called with MiXCR into one record per CDR3 protein. In the table there are about 890,000 distinct CDR3 sequences, roughly an eighth of which are singletons. The CDR3 totals 12 residues. Trimming removed 0 bases at V and 7 bases at J, with 5 bases between. Germline CDR1 reads KGHDR; CDR2 reads SFDVKD. These data originate in a study of identical twins. Overall study findings and caveats: Carriage of fewer insertions was seen in abundant cord blood beta clonotypes, whereas memory repertoires showed none. Zero-insertion analyses were open to partial confounding by invariant MAIT and iNKT cells.

The same sample was also used in a study of yellow fever vaccine responses in identical twins.

The receptor was isolated from a woman aged 18-29 years in good health. The rearrangement joins TRBV24-1 to TRBJ1-1; D not resolved. The specimen was PBMCs. The CDR3 region has the DNA TGTGCCACCAGTGATTTGGGTGGTGAAGCTTTCTTT. It is translated as CATSDLGGEAFF.